The TCR beta chain under discussion was sequenced for a study of blood T cell repertoires in COVID-19. About the research overall: Acute-phase and convalescent COVID-19 samples originated in the United States, Italy and Spain. Nucleic acid was either cDNA or gDNA, and it came from T cells, B-cell-depleted T cells, or PBMCs.

The CDR3 has 14 residues. Germline CDR1 is LNHDA and CDR2 is SQIVND (reference sequence). Trimming removed 8 bases from V and 2 bases from J; junction bases left unmatched: 3. Clones were read by immunoSEQ multiplex PCR, and TCRdb kept only the in-frame ones, dropping some. The sample has fewer than 350,000 clones; about 86% are singletons. The receptor's source is a woman aged 55-75 years with active or convalescent COVID-19. The sequenced sample was peripheral blood. The genes are TRBV19 and TRBJ1-5; 10 bases match TRBD1. The CDR3 DNA reads TGTGCCAGTCGACAGGGGGCGGGCAATCAGCCCCAGCATTTT. Its translation: CASRQGAGNQPQHF.